The present T cell receptor (beta chain) was sequenced within a study of control samples from healthy donors and cancer patients. The assay was immunoSEQ multiplex PCR, and TCRdb's table has in-frame clones only and misses some. The sample has around 140,000 clones, more than 85% seen once. The CDR3 contains 11 residues. Germline CDR1 reads SQVTM; CDR2 reads ANQGSEA. V dropped 6 bases and J dropped 11 bases, with 16 bases sitting between them. This receptor was obtained from a man between 25 and 39 years old in good health. The chain couples TRBV29-1 to TRBJ1-1; maybe TRBD1 (6 bases). The specimen sequenced was blood. CDR3 residues: CSVPSRGGAFF. CDR3 bases: TGCAGCGTACCAAGCAGGGGCGGGGCTTTCTTT.